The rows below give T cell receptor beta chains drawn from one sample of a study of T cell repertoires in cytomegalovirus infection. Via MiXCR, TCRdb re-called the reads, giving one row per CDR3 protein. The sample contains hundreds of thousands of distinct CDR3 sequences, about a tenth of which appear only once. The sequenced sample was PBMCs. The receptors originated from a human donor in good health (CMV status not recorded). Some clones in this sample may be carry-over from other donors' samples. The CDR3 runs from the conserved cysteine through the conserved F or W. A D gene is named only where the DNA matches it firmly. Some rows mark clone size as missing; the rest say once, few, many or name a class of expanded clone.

CDR3nt: TGTGCCAGCAGCACCCAAATCTCGGGGGGTGAGCAGTTCTTC
CDR3aa: CASSTQISGGEQFF
v_gene: TRBV7-6
d_gene: TRBD2
abundance: many
j_gene: TRBJ2-1
len: 14

CDR3nt: TGTGCCAGCAGTTACTCCAGGGGAAACTATGGCTACACCTTC
CDR3aa: CASSYSRGNYGYTF
v_gene: TRBV6-5
d_gene: NA
abundance: few
j_gene: TRBJ1-2
len: 14

CDR3nt: TGCAGTGCTGAGACAGGGGCAGGCTATGGCTACACCTTC
CDR3aa: CSAETGAGYGYTF
v_gene: TRBV20-1
d_gene: TRBD1
abundance: many
j_gene: TRBJ1-2
len: 13

CDR3nt: TGCGCCAGCAGCTTGGAAGCCCCCGGGGAGCTGTTTTTT
CDR3aa: CASSLEAPGELFF
v_gene: TRBV5-1
d_gene: NA
abundance: many
j_gene: TRBJ2-2
len: 13

CDR3nt: TGTGCCAGCCATGAGGGGGGCAATCAGCCCCAGCATTTT
CDR3aa: CASHEGGNQPQHF
v_gene: TRBV12-3/TRBV12-4
d_gene: NA
abundance: few
j_gene: TRBJ1-5
len: 13

CDR3nt: TGTGCCAGCAGCTTTGCTGGGGGTAAGGTCTCACCCCTCCACTTT
CDR3aa: CASSFAGGKVSPLHF
v_gene: TRBV13
d_gene: NA
abundance: many
j_gene: TRBJ1-6
len: 15

CDR3nt: TGTGCCAGCTCACCACCGGGACAGCGTCTGGAAAAACTGTTTTTT
CDR3aa: CASSPPGQRLEKLFF
v_gene: TRBV18
d_gene: TRBD1
abundance: many
j_gene: TRBJ1-4
len: 15

CDR3nt: TGCAGGGCGACCACCGGACAGTACAATGAGCAGTTCTTC
CDR3aa: CRATTGQYNEQFF
v_gene: TRBV29-1
d_gene: NA
abundance: few
j_gene: TRBJ2-1
len: 13

CDR3nt: TGTGCCAGCAGTCAAATATCAGGATCTCGGGGCCTTGGTGACACTGAAGCTTTCTTT
CDR3aa: CASSQISGSRGLGDTEAFF
v_gene: TRBV27
d_gene: NA
abundance: NA
j_gene: TRBJ1-1
len: 19

CDR3nt: TGTGCCAGCAGCACCCGACTCCGCACAGATACGCAGTATTTT
CDR3aa: CASSTRLRTDTQYF
v_gene: TRBV7-2
d_gene: NA
abundance: many
j_gene: TRBJ2-3
len: 14

CDR3nt: TGCGCCAGCAGCCAAGATCTTTCCACTGAAGCTTTCTTT
CDR3aa: CASSQDLSTEAFF
v_gene: TRBV4-1
d_gene: NA
abundance: few
j_gene: TRBJ1-1
len: 13

CDR3nt: TGTGCCAGCAGCCACCGGACAGGGGGCTACTATGGCTACACCTTC
CDR3aa: CASSHRTGGYYGYTF
v_gene: TRBV7-2
d_gene: TRBD1
abundance: many
j_gene: TRBJ1-2
len: 15

CDR3nt: TGTGCCAGTACTTTCTCGAGGGGGGGACAAAAAAAATGGAACACTGAAGCTTTCTTT
CDR3aa: CASTFSRGGQKKWNTEAFF
v_gene: TRBV19
d_gene: NA
abundance: many
j_gene: TRBJ1-1
len: 19

CDR3nt: TGCGCCAGCTCCCTCAGCGGGGTAGCCTACGAGCAGTACTTC
CDR3aa: CASSLSGVAYEQYF
v_gene: TRBV5-1
d_gene: TRBD2
abundance: NA
j_gene: TRBJ2-7
len: 14

CDR3nt: TGTGCCAGCAGTTTAGATCTGGGCAGGAGCACCTTC
CDR3aa: CASSLDLGRSTF
v_gene: TRBV12-3/TRBV12-4
d_gene: NA
abundance: many
j_gene: TRBJ1-2
len: 12

CDR3nt: TGTGCCAGCAGTGACCCGAACAGGGGCACAGATACGCAGTATTTT
CDR3aa: CASSDPNRGTDTQYF
v_gene: TRBV25-1
d_gene: NA
abundance: many
j_gene: TRBJ2-3
len: 15

CDR3nt: TGTGCCACTACTAGCGGGGTAACAGATACGCAGTATTTT
CDR3aa: CATTSGVTDTQYF
v_gene: TRBV10-3
d_gene: TRBD2
abundance: many
j_gene: TRBJ2-3
len: 13

CDR3nt: TGTGCCAGCAGCCAACAAACGCCGGGGCAAGAGACCCAGTACTTC
CDR3aa: CASSQQTPGQETQYF
v_gene: TRBV3-1
d_gene: NA
abundance: NA
j_gene: TRBJ2-5
len: 15

CDR3nt: TGTGCCAGCAGCCAGAGACTAGCGGGGGAGGTGACCGGGGAGCTGTTTTTT
CDR3aa: CASSQRLAGEVTGELFF
v_gene: TRBV14
d_gene: TRBD2
abundance: many
j_gene: TRBJ2-2
len: 17

CDR3nt: TGTGCCAGCAGCACTCGCCGGGACAGGAGCTCCTATAATTCACCCCTCCACTTT
CDR3aa: CASSTRRDRSSYNSPLHF
v_gene: TRBV7-8
d_gene: TRBD1
abundance: many
j_gene: TRBJ1-6
len: 18

CDR3nt: TGTGCCAGCATCAATGGACAGGGGGTCCCCACAGATACGCAGTATTTT
CDR3aa: CASINGQGVPTDTQYF
v_gene: TRBV5-5
d_gene: TRBD1
abundance: many
j_gene: TRBJ2-3
len: 16

CDR3nt: TGTGCCATCAGTGTGCAGGCTGATCAGCCCCAGCATTTT
CDR3aa: CAISVQADQPQHF
v_gene: TRBV10-3
d_gene: NA
abundance: many
j_gene: TRBJ1-5
len: 13

CDR3nt: TGCGCCAGCAGTCATAAGAATTGGGACAGGGGGCCTTATAGCAATCAGCCCCAGCATTTT
CDR3aa: CASSHKNWDRGPYSNQPQHF
v_gene: TRBV23-1
d_gene: TRBD1
abundance: NA
j_gene: TRBJ1-5
len: 20

CDR3nt: TGTGCCAGCAGTCCCGCCGGGGTAGAGCAGTACTTC
CDR3aa: CASSPAGVEQYF
v_gene: TRBV12-3/TRBV12-4
d_gene: NA
abundance: many
j_gene: TRBJ2-7
len: 12

CDR3nt: TGTGCCAGCAGCTTAGAGGGTACTCACAACGAGCAGTACTTC
CDR3aa: CASSLEGTHNEQYF
v_gene: TRBV7-8
d_gene: NA
abundance: NA
j_gene: TRBJ2-7
len: 14

CDR3nt: TGTGCCAGCAGTTTATATACTCAGCCCCAGCATTTT
CDR3aa: CASSLYTQPQHF
v_gene: TRBV28
d_gene: NA
abundance: NA
j_gene: TRBJ1-5
len: 12

CDR3nt: TGTGCCAGCAGTGGTGGGCCATCTCAGCCCCAGCATTTT
CDR3aa: CASSGGPSQPQHF
v_gene: TRBV2
d_gene: NA
abundance: many
j_gene: TRBJ1-5
len: 13

CDR3nt: TGCGCCAGCAGCCTCGCAAAATGGACCGGGGAGCTGTTTTTT
CDR3aa: CASSLAKWTGELFF
v_gene: TRBV4-1
d_gene: NA
abundance: NA
j_gene: TRBJ2-2
len: 14

CDR3nt: TGTGCCAGCAGTACGATGGGACAGGGCCCCAATCAGCCCCAGCATTTT
CDR3aa: CASSTMGQGPNQPQHF
v_gene: TRBV7-2
d_gene: TRBD1
abundance: many
j_gene: TRBJ1-5
len: 16

CDR3nt: TGTGCCAGCAGTGGGTACAGCGGGGTGAACACCGGGGAGCTGTTTTTT
CDR3aa: CASSGYSGVNTGELFF
v_gene: TRBV28
d_gene: TRBD2
abundance: many
j_gene: TRBJ2-2
len: 16

CDR3nt: TGCAGTGCTAGACCGGGAATCTATAATTCACCCCTCCACTTT
CDR3aa: CSARPGIYNSPLHF
v_gene: TRBV20-1
d_gene: NA
abundance: NA
j_gene: TRBJ1-6
len: 14

CDR3nt: TGCAGTGCTAGGAACTCCTACAATGAGCAGTTCTTC
CDR3aa: CSARNSYNEQFF
v_gene: TRBV20-1
d_gene: NA
abundance: many
j_gene: TRBJ2-1
len: 12

CDR3nt: TGTGCCAGCAGTTTAAGGAGGGCCCGGCAGGATACTAACTATGGCTACACCTTC
CDR3aa: CASSLRRARQDTNYGYTF
v_gene: TRBV12-3/TRBV12-4
d_gene: NA
abundance: many
j_gene: TRBJ1-2
len: 18

CDR3nt: TGTGCCAGCTCCCCTGGGACAGGGAATGGCTACACCTTC
CDR3aa: CASSPGTGNGYTF
v_gene: TRBV18
d_gene: TRBD1
abundance: NA
j_gene: TRBJ1-2
len: 13

CDR3nt: TGTGCCAGCAGCTTAGAACCTGGGGCCAACGTCCTGACTTTC
CDR3aa: CASSLEPGANVLTF
v_gene: TRBV7-2
d_gene: NA
abundance: many
j_gene: TRBJ2-6
len: 14

CDR3nt: TGTGCCAGTAGTAAGCTTGGACAGGGAATGAACACTGAAGCTTTCTTT
CDR3aa: CASSKLGQGMNTEAFF
v_gene: TRBV19
d_gene: TRBD1
abundance: many
j_gene: TRBJ1-1
len: 16

CDR3nt: TGCAGCGTTGATGTGGGAGCACAAGAGACCCAGTACTTC
CDR3aa: CSVDVGAQETQYF
v_gene: TRBV29-1
d_gene: NA
abundance: few
j_gene: TRBJ2-5
len: 13

CDR3nt: TGTGCCAGCAGCTTAAGCTCTTCACCCCAGCCCCAGCATTTT
CDR3aa: CASSLSSSPQPQHF
v_gene: TRBV7-2
d_gene: NA
abundance: many
j_gene: TRBJ1-5
len: 14